This T cell receptor (beta chain) appears in the sequencing data of a study of T cell repertoires in cytomegalovirus infection. Overall study context: Through public TCR beta signatures, both CMV infection and matching HLA type were indicated. Findings and limits, study-wide: There were HLA-C-restricted CMV-specific TCR beta clonotypes dominating the ex vivo response. Summed public TCR beta family frequency identified CMV carriers bearing the relevant HLA.

TCRdb fed the reads into MiXCR, producing one record per CDR3 protein. The repertoire holds approximately 100,000 distinct CDR3 sequences, more than 20% seen once, with roughly two fifths in the top ten. With 5 bases removed from V and 12 bases from J, the gap between germline ends came to 25 bases. Germline V gene data show CDR1 as SEHNR and CDR2 as FQNEAQ (reference sequence). This CDR3 spans 16 amino acids. This clonotype has only a few counts. As yet, its antigen is unknown. V is TRBV7-9 and J is TRBJ1-4, with unresolved D. The sequence was collected from a human donor in good health (CMV status not recorded). Some clones in this sample may be carry-over from other donors' samples. Material for sequencing was CD8+ T cells from PBMCs. CDR3 sequence reads: CASSPPQVAAYEELFF. The CDR3 coding sequence is TGTGCCAGCAGCCCGCCTCAGGTGGCCGCCTATGAGGAACTGTTTTTT.